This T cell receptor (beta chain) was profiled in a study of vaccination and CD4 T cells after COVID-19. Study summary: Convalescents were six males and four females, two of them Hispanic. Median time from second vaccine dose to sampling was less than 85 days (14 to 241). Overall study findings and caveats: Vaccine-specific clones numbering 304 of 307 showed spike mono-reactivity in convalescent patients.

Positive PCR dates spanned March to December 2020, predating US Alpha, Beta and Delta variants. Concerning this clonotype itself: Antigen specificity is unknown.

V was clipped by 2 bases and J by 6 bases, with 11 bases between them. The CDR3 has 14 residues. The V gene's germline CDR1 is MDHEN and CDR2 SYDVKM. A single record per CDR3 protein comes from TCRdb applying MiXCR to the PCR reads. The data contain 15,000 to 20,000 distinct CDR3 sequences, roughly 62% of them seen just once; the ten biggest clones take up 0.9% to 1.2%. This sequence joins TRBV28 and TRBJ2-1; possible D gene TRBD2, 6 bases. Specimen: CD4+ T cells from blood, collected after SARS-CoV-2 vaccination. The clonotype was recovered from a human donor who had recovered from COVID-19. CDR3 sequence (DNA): TGTGCCAGCAGTTTAGGGACTGCCTCCAATGAGCAGTTCTTC. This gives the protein CASSLGTASNEQFF.